Shown below are 21 T cell receptor beta chains from a single sample sequenced in a study of T cell responses to AZD1222 COVID-19 vaccine. Sequenced by immunoSEQ multiplex PCR; TCRdb stores in-frame clones only, minus some. The table records 65,000 to 100,000 clones, around 93% of them present only once. Sample: peripheral blood, taken 28 days after the second AZD1222 dose. The receptors here all came from an adult who received the AZD1222 COVID-19 vaccine.

The gene calls are TRBV5-4 and TRBJ2-6; D is ambiguous. From germline, CDR1 is SGHNT and CDR2 YYREEE (reference sequence). This CDR3 spans 18 amino acids. V was clipped by 0 bases and J by 0 bases, with 13 bases between them. CDR3 protein: CASSLAIGRPSGANVLTF. The CDR3 DNA follows: TGTGCCAGCAGCTTGGCCATTGGACGACCCTCTGGGGCCAACGTCCTGACTTTC.

This clone was seen only once. The sample has other DNA sequences that encode this CDR3 too. V and J are TRBV18 and TRBJ1-5; D perhaps matches TRBD1 (5 bases). The CDR3 totals 13 residues. From germline, CDR1 is KGHSH and CDR2 LQKENI. Trimming removed 3 bases at V and 5 bases at J, with 8 bases between. CDR3 amino acids: CASSPGRDQPQHF. In nucleotides, the CDR3 is TGTGCCAGCTCACCGGGGCGGGATCAGCCCCAGCATTTT.

This clone was recorded once. The chain combines TRBV15 with TRBJ1-6; D not certain. CDR3 size: 14 residues. The germline V and J ends were trimmed by 0 bases and 7 bases, with 7 bases remaining between them. Germline V gives CDR1 LNHNV, CDR2 YYDKDF (reference sequence). The DNA for the CDR3 is TGTGCCACCAGCAGAGATTTGGAGAATTCACCCCTCCACTTT. The encoded protein is CATSRDLENSPLHF.

The rearrangement uses TRBV9 and TRBJ2-1, with 7 positions matching TRBD1. The germline CDR1 and CDR2 sequences are SGDLS and YYNGEE. V shed 2 bases, J shed 6 bases, and the junction held 5 bases outside the gene matches. The CDR3 is 14 residues long. The CDR3, as DNA: TGTGCCAGCAGCGTGTCAGGGGACAGCAATGAGCAGTTCTTC. Its translation is CASSVSGDSNEQFF. Using reference TRBV9 and TRBJ2-1 for the parts outside the CDR3, the full variable domain is DSGVTQTPKHLITATGQRVTLRCSPRSGDLSVYWYQQSLDQGLQFLIQYYNGEERAKGNILERFSAQQFPDLHSELNLSSLELGDSALYFCASSVSGDSNEQFFGPGTRLTVL.

This CDR3 is CASSLTGGNTEAFF. The CDR3 DNA follows: TGTGCCAGCAGTTTGACAGGGGGGAACACTGAAGCTTTCTTT. The chain carries TRBV28 and TRBJ1-1, with 9 bases that match TRBD1. Germline V gene sequence: CDR1 MDHEN, CDR2 SYDVKM. This CDR3 is built from 14 residues. Losses at the gene ends were 3 bases for V and 1 base for J; bases not matched to a gene: 0.

The chain links TRBV27 to TRBJ2-1, with TRBD2 matching over 9 bases. CDR3 size: 18 residues. After removal of 2 bases from V and 5 bases from J, the junction contained 13 bases not matched to a gene. CDR1 is MNHEY and CDR2 is SMNVEV in the germline V gene (reference sequence). The CDR3 loop is CASSLRGLAGYNDNEQFF. The CDR3 DNA sequence: TGTGCCAGCAGTTTAAGGGGGCTAGCGGGATACAACGACAATGAGCAGTTCTTC.

The chain uses TRBV6-4 and TRBJ1-5, with D hard to call. The V gene's germline CDR1 is MRHNA and CDR2 SNTAGT. CDR3 size: 15 residues. Trimming stripped 9 bases from V and 5 bases from J, with 20 bases between. The CDR3 nucleotides are TGTGCCAGGGGAAACCCAGGACTTGTGGATCAGCCCCAGCATTTT. It codes for CARGNPGLVDQPQHF.

As concerns this clone: At the DNA level, this CDR3 is encoded by other sequences in the same sample as well. The chain links TRBV7-2 to TRBJ2-1; TRBD2 matches 10 bases. J was trimmed by 1 base and V by 5 bases; bases with no gene match: 8. There are 17 residues in the CDR3. Germline values: CDR1 SGHTA, CDR2 FQGNSA. The CDR3 bases are TGTGCCAGCAGCCCAAGCGGGAGGGCCGGATCCTACAATGAGCAGTTCTTC. Its protein product is CASSPSGRAGSYNEQFF.

The chain has TRBV10-2 and TRBJ2-7; 7 bases fit TRBD1. CDR1 WSHSY and CDR2 SAAADI come from the germline V gene. CDR3 size: 13 residues. V lost 9 bases to trimming and J lost 0 bases; unmatched junction nucleotides: 5. CDR3 sequence (DNA): TGCGCCAGTCACCAGGGGGTCTCCTACGAGCAGTACTTC. The encoded protein is CASHQGVSYEQYF.

This chain links TRBV7-3 with TRBJ2-2, with 9 positions matching TRBD1. The V and J ends lost 10 bases and 4 bases, in that order; junction bases with no gene match: 7. In germline, CDR1 is SGHTA, CDR2 FQGTGA. The CDR3 totals 14 residues. Written as DNA, the CDR3 is TGTGCCACCGAGTCGACAGGGGGCACCGGGGAGCTGTTTTTT. Protein: CATESTGGTGELFF.

The CDR3 coding sequence is TGCGCCAGCAGCTTGGGCCAGCGGGACGGGGAGCTGTTTTTT. It specifies CASSLGQRDGELFF. The chain links TRBV5-1 to TRBJ2-2; 7 positions agree with TRBD2. Germline CDR1 SGHRS, CDR2 YFSETQ. The ends lost 0 bases at V and 7 bases at J; junction bases unmatched: 3. The CDR3 has 14 residues. Full variable domain (remainder filled in from reference TRBV5-1 and TRBJ2-2): KAGVTQTPRYLIKTRGQQVTLSCSPISGHRSVSWYQQTPGQGLQFLFEYFSETQRNKGNFPGRFSGRQFSNSRSEMNVSTLELGDSALYLCASSLGQRDGELFFGEGSRLTVL.

Written as DNA, the CDR3 is TGTGCCAGCAGCGATACAGGAGAACCCCTCCACTTT. Translating gives CASSDTGEPLHF. The chain couples TRBV5-4 to TRBJ1-6; TRBD1 might be the D (5 bases). The CDR3 covers 12 residues. Looked up from germline, CDR1 is SGHNT and CDR2 is YYREEE (reference sequence). Trimming cost V 4 bases and J 12 bases, with 11 bases left between them.

V is TRBV28 and J is TRBJ1-5; D gene unclear. The CDR3 consists of 12 residues. Trimming cost V 2 bases and J 5 bases, with 4 bases left between them. The germline V gene encodes CDR1 MDHEN and CDR2 SYDVKM. Here the CDR3 reads CASSLQDQPQHF. The CDR3 region has the DNA TGTGCCAGCAGTTTACAGGATCAGCCCCAGCATTTT.

The chain couples TRBV10-3 to TRBJ1-6; D not certain. The V gene lost 6 bases and the J gene lost 7 bases, with 10 bases spanning the gap. This CDR3 is built from 13 residues. CDR1 and CDR2 (germline): ENHRY, SYGVKD. DNA of the CDR3: TGTGCCATCAGCGCTGACGGGAATTCACCCCTCCACTTT. Translating gives CAISADGNSPLHF.

This CDR3 reads CAWKGGGPTEAFF. The DNA for the CDR3 is TGTGCCTGGAAAGGTGGGGGCCCCACTGAAGCTTTCTTT. The chain uses TRBV30 and TRBJ1-1, with D tentatively TRBD1 (6 bases). CDR3 length: 13 amino acids. Germline V gene lookup returns CDR1 GTSNPN and CDR2 SVGIG (reference sequence). Trimming removed 4 bases from V and 4 bases from J, with 13 bases in between.

This chain uses TRBV21-1 with TRBJ1-1. TRBV21-1 is termed a pseudogene. The CDR3 loop spans 15 amino acids. In nucleotides, the CDR3 is TGTGCCAGCAGCAAAGCTCGAAGGATGAACACTGAAGCTTTCTTT. Residues: CASSKARRMNTEAFF.

The CDR3 DNA reads TGTGCCAGCAGTTTAGGGACTAGCGGGAGGCAGGCCTACGAGCAGTACTTC. Protein product: CASSLGTSGRQAYEQYF. The genes are TRBV28 and TRBJ2-7; 15 bases are shared with TRBD2. CDR3 size: 17 residues. The germline V gene has CDR1 MDHEN and CDR2 SYDVKM. The J segment lost 2 bases and the V segment lost 2 bases, leaving 4 bases of the junction unmatched.

This chain uses TRBV5-1 with TRBJ2-1, with D uncertain. Germline CDR1 SGHRS, CDR2 YFSETQ. V lost 4 bases and J 7 bases, leaving 9 bases between the germline ends. The CDR3 covers 12 residues. The DNA for the CDR3 is TGCGCCAGCAGCGCCGTACGAAATGAGCAGTTCTTC. Amino acid sequence: CASSAVRNEQFF.

The gene calls are TRBV7-2 and TRBJ2-7; 8 bases map to TRBD1. Germline V gene data show CDR1 as SGHTA and CDR2 as FQGNSA. The J segment lost 4 bases and the V segment lost 2 bases, leaving 7 bases of the junction unmatched. This CDR3 has 15 amino acids. DNA for the CDR3: TGTGCCAGCAGCTTACAGACAGGGGAAGGTTACGAGCAGTACTTC. It specifies CASSLQTGEGYEQYF.

The chain is built from TRBV10-3 and TRBJ2-1; 7 bases are shared with TRBD2. Germline loops: CDR1 ENHRY, CDR2 SYGVKD. This CDR3 has 16 residues. After removal of 0 bases from V and 6 bases from J, the junction contained 8 bases not matched to a gene. The CDR3 is CAISESVGGFGNEQFF. CDR3 nucleotide sequence: TGTGCCATCAGTGAGTCGGTGGGAGGGTTTGGCAATGAGCAGTTCTTC.

This chain uses TRBV19 with TRBJ1-5; maybe TRBD1 (5 bases). Germline V CDR1 and CDR2: LNHDA, SQIVND (reference sequence). The CDR3 sequence is 13 residues long. V was shortened by 8 bases and J by 4 bases, with 12 bases between the two germline ends. CDR3 loop: CASLRDGNQPQHF. DNA of the CDR3: TGTGCCAGTCTCCGGGACGGTAATCAGCCCCAGCATTTT.